Listed below are T cell receptor beta chains from one sample, sequenced in a study of control samples from healthy donors and cancer patients. Produced via immunoSEQ multiplex PCR; TCRdb's table is partial and in-frame only. Of 90,000 to 95,000 clones in the sample, just under 85% were seen once. Input material: blood. The receptor source for this set is a man in his thirties or forties in good health. Both conserved end residues are part of each CDR3. D genes are given only for firm matches. Part of the rows lack a size; the others show once, few, many or a class for expanded clones.

V	size	D	J	CDR3	DNA
TRBV6-6	.	.	TRBJ1-6	CASSYSPGTQGSPLHF	TGTGCCAGCAGTTACTCGCCCGGGACACAAGGTTCACCCCTCCACTTT
TRBV5-6	.	.	TRBJ2-5	CASSLSAGRKTQYF	TGTGCCAGCAGCTTGTCGGCAGGGAGGAAGACCCAGTACTTC
TRBV28	.	.	TRBJ2-6	CASSDRRSGANVLTF	TGTGCCAGCAGTGATAGACGCTCTGGGGCCAACGTCCTGACTTTC
TRBV5-1	.	.	TRBJ2-3	CASSLKQVTDTQYF	TGCGCCAGCAGCTTGAAACAGGTCACAGATACGCAGTATTTT
TRBV21-1	.	.	TRBJ1-1	CASSTNRGTEAFF	TGTGCCAGCAGCACCAACAGGGGAACTGAAGCTTTCTTT
TRBV2	.	.	TRBJ2-4	CASWDLGGKNIQYF	TGTGCCAGCTGGGATCTCGGTGGCAAAAACATTCAGTACTTC
TRBV5-1	.	TRBD1	TRBJ2-5	CASTPGQGRETQYF	TGCGCCAGCACCCCGGGACAGGGGAGGGAGACCCAGTACTTC
TRBV19	.	.	TRBJ2-7	CASSEQGGIAYEQYF	TGTGCCAGTAGTGAGCAGGGGGGAATCGCCTACGAGCAGTACTTC
TRBV28	.	TRBD1	TRBJ2-7	CASSPPGTAYEQYF	TGTGCCAGCAGTCCCCCTGGGACAGCCTACGAGCAGTACTTC
TRBV12-2	.	.	TRBJ2-6	CASRLAGGTAVSGANVLTF	TGTGCAAGTCGCTTAGCGGGGGGGACAGCGGTCTCTGGGGCCAACGTCCTGACTTTC
TRBV5-4	few	.	TRBJ1-1	CASSGPGGFRTEAFF	TGTGCCAGCAGCGGGCCGGGGGGTTTTCGCACTGAAGCTTTCTTT
TRBV19	few	.	TRBJ1-2	CASSITGHGYTF	TGTGCCAGTAGTATAACAGGACACGGCTACACCTTC
TRBV12-3/TRBV12-4	.	.	TRBJ2-2	CASSFRQAGELFF	TGTGCCAGCAGTTTCAGGCAGGCCGGGGAGCTGTTTTTT
TRBV27	.	TRBD2	TRBJ2-2	CASAGGLWLNTGELFF	TGTGCCAGCGCCGGGGGGTTGTGGTTGAACACCGGGGAGCTGTTTTTT
TRBV7-8	.	TRBD2	TRBJ2-5	CASSPGREGETQYF	TGTGCCAGCAGCCCGGGGAGGGAAGGAGAGACCCAGTACTTC
TRBV6-5	once	.	TRBJ2-7	CASSSSTGLDEQYF	TGTGCCAGCAGTTCCTCCACAGGGTTGGACGAGCAGTACTTC
TRBV2	.	.	TRBJ1-1	CASKGGTEAFF	TGTGCCAGCAAAGGGGGCACTGAAGCTTTCTTT
TRBV7-2	.	TRBD1	TRBJ2-1	CASSPHPGGSYNEQFF	TGTGCCAGCAGCCCCCACCCAGGGGGCTCCTACAATGAGCAGTTCTTC
TRBV5-5	.	.	TRBJ1-2	CASSLRTPNYGYTF	TGTGCCAGCAGCTTGAGGACACCTAACTATGGCTACACCTTC
TRBV7-3	.	.	TRBJ1-1	CASSLTLSTEAFF	TGTGCCAGCAGCTTAACGTTGAGCACTGAAGCTTTCTTT
TRBV12-3/TRBV12-4	.	.	TRBJ1-6	CASRGDSPLHF	TGTGCCAGCAGAGGGGACTCACCCCTCCACTTT
TRBV25-1	.	.	TRBJ1-1	CASRALRAGTEAFF	TGTGCCAGCAGGGCCCTCAGGGCGGGAACTGAAGCTTTCTTT
TRBV6-5	.	TRBD2	TRBJ2-1	CASSASGVNEQFF	TGTGCCAGCTCGGCTAGCGGGGTCAATGAGCAGTTCTTC
TRBV6-5	few	.	TRBJ2-3	CASVTSARVTDTQYF	TGTGCCAGCGTTACTTCTGCGCGGGTCACAGATACGCAGTATTTT
TRBV5-1	.	.	TRBJ2-5	CASSLAGSGETQYF	TGCGCCAGCAGCTTGGCGGGTAGTGGGGAGACCCAGTACTTC
TRBV3-1/TRBV3-2	.	TRBD2	TRBJ2-1	CASSQDQSLAGTYNEQFF	TGTGCCAGCAGCCAAGATCAGTCCCTAGCGGGGACATACAATGAGCAGTTCTTC
TRBV10-3	.	.	TRBJ2-6	CAISGVSGANVLTF	TGTGCCATCAGTGGAGTCTCTGGGGCCAACGTCCTGACTTTC
TRBV5-6	.	.	TRBJ1-1	CASSPSSGTEAFF	TGTGCCAGCAGCCCCTCCTCCGGGACTGAAGCTTTCTTT
TRBV6-6	.	TRBD1	TRBJ1-2	CASSADRVGGYTF	TGTGCCAGCAGCGCAGACAGGGTCGGGGGCTACACCTTC
TRBV7-9	.	.	TRBJ1-1	CASSPQGTNTEAFF	TGTGCCAGCTCGCCCCAGGGTACGAACACTGAAGCTTTCTTT
TRBV14	.	TRBD2	TRBJ2-2	CASSQTGGLNTGELFF	TGTGCCAGCAGCCAAACGGGGGGACTAAACACCGGGGAGCTGTTTTTT
TRBV19	.	.	TRBJ1-2	CASSPRDTVFYGYTF	TGTGCCAGTAGTCCTCGGGACACCGTCTTCTATGGCTACACCTTC
TRBV2	.	TRBD1	TRBJ1-2	CASSEQGTNYGYTF	TGTGCCAGCAGCGAACAGGGGACCAACTATGGCTACACCTTC
TRBV6-1	.	.	TRBJ1-5	CASSERGTQPQHF	TGTGCCAGCAGTGAGAGGGGTACCCAGCCCCAGCATTTT
TRBV19	.	.	TRBJ1-2	CASSTNAGVRGYTF	TGTGCCAGTAGTACCAACGCGGGGGTGAGGGGCTACACCTTC
TRBV2	.	TRBD1	TRBJ2-7	CASNLRDRSYEQYF	TGTGCCAGCAATCTCCGGGACAGGTCCTACGAGCAGTACTTC
TRBV4-2	.	.	TRBJ1-3	CASSQGPSSGNTIYF	TGTGCCAGCAGCCAAGGGCCGAGCTCTGGAAACACCATATATTTT
TRBV2	.	.	TRBJ2-3	CASSGDLVNTQYF	TGTGCCAGCAGTGGCGACCTGGTGAATACGCAGTATTTT
TRBV21-1	.	.	TRBJ2-3	CASSNESGLTDTQYF	TGTGCCAGCAGCAATGAATCAGGGCTCACAGATACGCAGTATTTT
TRBV7-9	.	TRBD1	TRBJ2-3	CASSPDRGTDTQYF	TGTGCCAGCAGCCCCGACAGGGGAACAGATACGCAGTATTTT
TRBV30	.	TRBD1	TRBJ2-2	CAWSRSTGGSFMNTGELFF	TGTGCCTGGAGTCGGAGTACAGGGGGCTCCTTCATGAACACCGGGGAGCTGTTTTTT
TRBV4-2	.	.	TRBJ1-1	CASSQERTGIEAFF	TGTGCCAGCAGCCAAGAGAGGACGGGGATTGAAGCTTTCTTT
TRBV15	.	.	TRBJ1-6	CATSRVVPGRGNSPLHF	TGTGCCACCAGCAGAGTAGTTCCGGGACGGGGCAATTCACCCCTCCACTTT
TRBV10-3	.	TRBD2	TRBJ2-3	CAIRLAGGAGQYF	TGTGCCATCAGACTAGCGGGGGGGGCCGGGCAGTATTTT
TRBV20-1	.	.	TRBJ1-3	CSASSGSPNTIYF	TGCAGTGCTAGTTCTGGGTCTCCAAACACCATATATTTT
TRBV5-1	.	.	TRBJ2-7	CASSFGGRSYEQYF	TGCGCCAGCAGCTTCGGGGGACGCTCCTACGAGCAGTACTTC